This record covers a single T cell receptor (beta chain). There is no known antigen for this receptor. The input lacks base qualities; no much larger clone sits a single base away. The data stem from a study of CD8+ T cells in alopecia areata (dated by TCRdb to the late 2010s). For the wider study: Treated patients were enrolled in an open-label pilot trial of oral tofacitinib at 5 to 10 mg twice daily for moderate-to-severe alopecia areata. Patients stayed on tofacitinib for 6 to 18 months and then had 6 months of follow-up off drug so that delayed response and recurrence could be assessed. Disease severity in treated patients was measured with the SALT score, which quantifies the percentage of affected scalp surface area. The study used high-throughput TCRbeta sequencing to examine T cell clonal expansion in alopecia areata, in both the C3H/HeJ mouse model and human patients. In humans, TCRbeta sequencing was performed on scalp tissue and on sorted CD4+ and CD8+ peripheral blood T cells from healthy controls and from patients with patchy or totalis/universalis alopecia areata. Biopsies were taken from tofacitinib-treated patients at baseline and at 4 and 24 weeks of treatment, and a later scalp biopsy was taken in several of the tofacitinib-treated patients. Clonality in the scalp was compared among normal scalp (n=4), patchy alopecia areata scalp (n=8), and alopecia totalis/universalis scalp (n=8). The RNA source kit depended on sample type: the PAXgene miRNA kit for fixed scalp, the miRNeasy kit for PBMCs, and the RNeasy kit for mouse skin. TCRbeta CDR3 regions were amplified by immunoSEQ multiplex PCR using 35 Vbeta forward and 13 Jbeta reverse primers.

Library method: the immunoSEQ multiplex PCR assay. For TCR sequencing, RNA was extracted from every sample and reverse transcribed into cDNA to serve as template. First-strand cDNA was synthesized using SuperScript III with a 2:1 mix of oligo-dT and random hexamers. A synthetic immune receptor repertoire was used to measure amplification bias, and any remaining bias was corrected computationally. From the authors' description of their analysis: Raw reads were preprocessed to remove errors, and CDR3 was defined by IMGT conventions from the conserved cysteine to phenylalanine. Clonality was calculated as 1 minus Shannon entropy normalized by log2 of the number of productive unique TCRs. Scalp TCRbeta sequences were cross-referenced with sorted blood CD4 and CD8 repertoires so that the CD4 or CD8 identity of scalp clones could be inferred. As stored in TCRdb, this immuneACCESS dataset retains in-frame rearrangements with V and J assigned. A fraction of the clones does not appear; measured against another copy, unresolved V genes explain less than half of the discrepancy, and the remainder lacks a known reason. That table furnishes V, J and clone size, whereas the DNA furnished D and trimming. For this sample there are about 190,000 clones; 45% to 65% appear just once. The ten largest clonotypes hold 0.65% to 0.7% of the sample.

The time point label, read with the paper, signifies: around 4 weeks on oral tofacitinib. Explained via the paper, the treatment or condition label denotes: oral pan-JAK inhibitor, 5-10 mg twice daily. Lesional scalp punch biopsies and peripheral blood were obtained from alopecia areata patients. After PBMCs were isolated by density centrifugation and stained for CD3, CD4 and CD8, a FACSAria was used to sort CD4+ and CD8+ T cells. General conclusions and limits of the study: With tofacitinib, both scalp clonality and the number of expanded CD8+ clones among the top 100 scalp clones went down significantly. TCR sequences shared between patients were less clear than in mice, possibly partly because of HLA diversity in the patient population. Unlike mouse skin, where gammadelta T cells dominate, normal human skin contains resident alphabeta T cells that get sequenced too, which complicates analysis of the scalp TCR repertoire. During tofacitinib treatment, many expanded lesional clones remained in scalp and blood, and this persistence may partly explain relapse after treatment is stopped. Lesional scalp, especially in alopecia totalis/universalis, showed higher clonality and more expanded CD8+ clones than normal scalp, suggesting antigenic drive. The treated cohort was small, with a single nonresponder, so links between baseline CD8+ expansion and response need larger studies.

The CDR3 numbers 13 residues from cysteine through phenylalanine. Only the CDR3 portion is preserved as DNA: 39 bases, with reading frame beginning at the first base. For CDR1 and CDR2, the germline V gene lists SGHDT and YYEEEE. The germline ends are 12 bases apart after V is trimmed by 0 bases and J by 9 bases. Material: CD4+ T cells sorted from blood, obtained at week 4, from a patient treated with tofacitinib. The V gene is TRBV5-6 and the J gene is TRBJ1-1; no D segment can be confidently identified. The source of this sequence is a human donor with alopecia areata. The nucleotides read TGTGCCAGCAGCTTGGCCTTAGGGATCAAAGCTTTCTTT. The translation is CASSLALGIKAFF.